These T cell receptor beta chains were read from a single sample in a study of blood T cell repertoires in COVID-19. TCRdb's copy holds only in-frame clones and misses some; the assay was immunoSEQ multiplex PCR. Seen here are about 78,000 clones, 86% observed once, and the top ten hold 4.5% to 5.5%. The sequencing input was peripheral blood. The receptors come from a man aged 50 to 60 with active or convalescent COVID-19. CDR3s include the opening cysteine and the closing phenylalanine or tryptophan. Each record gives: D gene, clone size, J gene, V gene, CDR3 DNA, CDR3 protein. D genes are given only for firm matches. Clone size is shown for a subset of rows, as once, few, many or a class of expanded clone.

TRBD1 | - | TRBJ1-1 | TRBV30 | TGTGCCTGGAGTCGAACTCAGGGACAGGAGAACACTGAAGCTTTCTTT | CAWSRTQGQENTEAFF
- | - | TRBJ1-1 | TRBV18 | TGTGCCAGCTCACGAGACAGCCGGGCTGAAGCTTTCTTT | CASSRDSRAEAFF
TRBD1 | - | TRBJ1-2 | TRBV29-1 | TGCATCCAAGGACCTGGGACAGGTTCATATGGCTACACCTTC | CIQGPGTGSYGYTF
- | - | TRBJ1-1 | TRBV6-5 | TGTGCCAGCCAAGGGGCAAACTACTTGAACACTGAAGCTTTCTTT | CASQGANYLNTEAFF
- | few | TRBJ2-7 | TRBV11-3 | TGTGCCAGCAGTATTCAGGGCTCCTACGAGCAGTACTTC | CASSIQGSYEQYF
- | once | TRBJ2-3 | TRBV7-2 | TGTGCCAGCAGCTTCCCCGTCACAGATACGCAGTATTTT | CASSFPVTDTQYF
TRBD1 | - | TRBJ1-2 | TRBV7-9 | TGTGCCAGCAGCGGACAGGGCTATGGCTACACCTTC | CASSGQGYGYTF
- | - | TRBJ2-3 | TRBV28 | TGTGCCAGCAGCCCTTCGAGCACAGATACGCAGTATTTT | CASSPSSTDTQYF
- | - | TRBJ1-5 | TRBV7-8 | TGTGCCAGCAGCTTCACGGCACAGACAACGGGCAATCAGCCCCAGCATTTT | CASSFTAQTTGNQPQHF
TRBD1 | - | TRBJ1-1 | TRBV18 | TGTGCCAGCTCACCAAGGGGACAGGTCGACACTGAAGCTTTCTTT | CASSPRGQVDTEAFF
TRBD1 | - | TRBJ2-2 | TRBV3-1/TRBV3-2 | TGTGCCAGCGCTTCCCGACAGGGAAGGACCGGGGAGCTGTTTTTT | CASASRQGRTGELFF
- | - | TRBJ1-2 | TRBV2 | TGTGCCAGCAGTGAAGGGGGGCAGGGATCCTATGGCTACACCTTC | CASSEGGQGSYGYTF
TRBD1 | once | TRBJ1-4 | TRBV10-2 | TGCGCCAGCAGTGTGATGGTAGGGACAGGGGGCACGGATGAAAAACTGTTTTTT | CASSVMVGTGGTDEKLFF
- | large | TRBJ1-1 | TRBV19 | TGTGCCAGTAGTATAGCGGTATTGAACACTGAAGCTTTCTTT | CASSIAVLNTEAFF
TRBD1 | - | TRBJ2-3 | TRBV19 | TGTGCCAGTAGTCTTAATCCAGGGGGCGAGGCAGATACGCAGTATTTT | CASSLNPGGEADTQYF
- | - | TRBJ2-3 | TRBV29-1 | TGCAGCGTGAAACCGGGAGATACGCAGTATTTT | CSVKPGDTQYF
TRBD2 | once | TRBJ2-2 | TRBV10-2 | TGCGCCAGCAGGACCCCCGGACTAGCGGCGAACACCGGGGAGCTGTTTTTT | CASRTPGLAANTGELFF
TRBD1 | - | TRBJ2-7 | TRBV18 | TGTGCCAGCTCACCCGGACAGGGGGCCTACGAGCAGTACTTC | CASSPGQGAYEQYF
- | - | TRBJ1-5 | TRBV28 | TGTGCCAGCAGCCGGACAGAAGATCAGCCCCAGCATTTT | CASSRTEDQPQHF
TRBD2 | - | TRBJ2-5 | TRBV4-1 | TGCGCCAGCAGCCCGGGACTAGCGGGGACGCGAAGGGAGACCCAGTACTTC | CASSPGLAGTRRETQYF
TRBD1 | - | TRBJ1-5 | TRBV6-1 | TGTGCCAGCAGTGAAATGACAGGGGGCAATCAGCCCCAGCATTTT | CASSEMTGGNQPQHF
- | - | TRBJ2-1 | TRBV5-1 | TGCGCCAGCAGCTTGGATGGGGGGGCCTCCTACAATGAGCAGTTCTTC | CASSLDGGASYNEQFF
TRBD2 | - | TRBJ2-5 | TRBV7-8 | TGTGCCAGCAGCTTTCGTATAGCGGGGGGCACGTACCAAGAGACCCAGTACTTC | CASSFRIAGGTYQETQYF
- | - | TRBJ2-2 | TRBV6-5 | TGTGCCAGCAGTTCACAGGGTGAAGCCGGGGAGCTGTTTTTT | CASSSQGEAGELFF